The rows below give T cell receptor beta chains drawn from one sample of a study of blood T cell repertoires in COVID-19. The assay was immunoSEQ multiplex PCR, and TCRdb's table has in-frame clones only and misses some. Altogether 130,000 to 150,000 clones are present, about 90% being singletons, with the ten largest covering 1.7%. The material sequenced was peripheral blood. The receptors come from a woman between 45 and 65 years old with acute or convalescent COVID-19. Both conserved end residues are part of each CDR3. D genes are given only for firm matches. Part of the rows lack a size; the others show once, few, many or a class for expanded clones.

cdr3_nt: TGTGCCAGCAGCGTTCAGGGCGCCCCTGGGGGCTACACCTTC
cdr3_aa: CASSVQGAPGGYTF
v_call: TRBV28
clone_size: once
d_call: .
j_call: TRBJ1-2

cdr3_nt: TGCGCCAGCAGCTTGGCGGTCCTCACCGGGGAGCTGTTTTTT
cdr3_aa: CASSLAVLTGELFF
v_call: TRBV5-1
clone_size: .
d_call: .
j_call: TRBJ2-2

cdr3_nt: TGTGCCAGCAGCCCCGGGACAGCGAACACTGAAGCTTTCTTT
cdr3_aa: CASSPGTANTEAFF
v_call: TRBV7-2
clone_size: .
d_call: TRBD1
j_call: TRBJ1-1

cdr3_nt: TGTGCCAGCAGCCAAGCTAGCGGGAACTCCTACAATGAGCAGTTCTTC
cdr3_aa: CASSQASGNSYNEQFF
v_call: TRBV4-2
clone_size: .
d_call: TRBD2
j_call: TRBJ2-1

cdr3_nt: TGCGCCAGCAGAGGACAGGGAATGAACACTGAAGCTTTCTTT
cdr3_aa: CASRGQGMNTEAFF
v_call: TRBV5-1
clone_size: .
d_call: TRBD1
j_call: TRBJ1-1

cdr3_nt: TGTGCCAGCAGCTTGGCCGGTGTCGCAATTTATGGCTACACCTTC
cdr3_aa: CASSLAGVAIYGYTF
v_call: TRBV5-8
clone_size: once
d_call: .
j_call: TRBJ1-2

cdr3_nt: TGCGCCAGCAGCTTGCCGATCTTTCCGGGACTAGCGGTCTACGAGCAGTACTTC
cdr3_aa: CASSLPIFPGLAVYEQYF
v_call: TRBV5-1
clone_size: .
d_call: TRBD2
j_call: TRBJ2-7

cdr3_nt: TGTGCCAGCGCCCTGACAGGGAATAATGAAAAACTGTTTTTT
cdr3_aa: CASALTGNNEKLFF
v_call: TRBV2
clone_size: .
d_call: TRBD1
j_call: TRBJ1-4

cdr3_nt: TGTGCCAGCAGGAGGGGGTTGAACACTGAAGCTTTCTTT
cdr3_aa: CASRRGLNTEAFF
v_call: TRBV27
clone_size: .
d_call: .
j_call: TRBJ1-1

cdr3_nt: TGCGCCAGCAGCTTGCTTGTACAGGGCGGGTATGGCTACACCTTC
cdr3_aa: CASSLLVQGGYGYTF
v_call: TRBV5-1
clone_size: .
d_call: .
j_call: TRBJ1-2

cdr3_nt: TGTGCCAGCAGCCACCGGACAGGGGGCGCCGCCACTGAAGCTTTCTTT
cdr3_aa: CASSHRTGGAATEAFF
v_call: TRBV11-2
clone_size: once
d_call: TRBD1
j_call: TRBJ1-1

cdr3_nt: TGTGCCAGCAGTGCGGTTAACGCCGGGGAGCTGTTTTTT
cdr3_aa: CASSAVNAGELFF
v_call: TRBV27
clone_size: .
d_call: .
j_call: TRBJ2-2

cdr3_nt: TGTGCCACCAGTGATTTGGTACAGGGGAGTAAATCCGGGGAGCTGTTTTTT
cdr3_aa: CATSDLVQGSKSGELFF
v_call: TRBV24-1
clone_size: .
d_call: TRBD1
j_call: TRBJ2-2

cdr3_nt: TGTGCCAGCAGCCCGGGACACGGGGACGAGCAGTACTTC
cdr3_aa: CASSPGHGDEQYF
v_call: TRBV7-8
clone_size: once
d_call: .
j_call: TRBJ2-7

cdr3_nt: TGTGCCAGCAGCCTTCCTAGCGGGAGGGCCTACGAGCAGTACTTC
cdr3_aa: CASSLPSGRAYEQYF
v_call: TRBV28
clone_size: .
d_call: TRBD2
j_call: TRBJ2-7

cdr3_nt: TGTGCCAGCTCACCAGACAGCTATCAGCCCCAGCATTTT
cdr3_aa: CASSPDSYQPQHF
v_call: TRBV18
clone_size: .
d_call: .
j_call: TRBJ1-5

cdr3_nt: TGTGCCAGCAGTGAAGCGCTTCCGGGGAGCCAAGAGACCCAGTACTTC
cdr3_aa: CASSEALPGSQETQYF
v_call: TRBV2
clone_size: .
d_call: .
j_call: TRBJ2-5

cdr3_nt: TGTGCCAGCAGACCCGGACAGGGAAGGGTGAACACTGAAGCTTTCTTT
cdr3_aa: CASRPGQGRVNTEAFF
v_call: TRBV27
clone_size: .
d_call: TRBD1
j_call: TRBJ1-1

cdr3_nt: TGTGCCAGCAGCCAAGTCGGGACTAGCGGCTACAATGAGCAGTTCTTC
cdr3_aa: CASSQVGTSGYNEQFF
v_call: TRBV4-2
clone_size: .
d_call: TRBD2
j_call: TRBJ2-1

cdr3_nt: TGCAGCGTTCGAACCCGTACTAGCGGGAGGATCTTCAATGAGCAGTTCTTC
cdr3_aa: CSVRTRTSGRIFNEQFF
v_call: TRBV29-1
clone_size: .
d_call: TRBD2
j_call: TRBJ2-1

cdr3_nt: TGTGCCAGCAGCTTTGGGACAGGGGCTCCACTCTACGAGCAGTACTTC
cdr3_aa: CASSFGTGAPLYEQYF
v_call: TRBV5-6
clone_size: .
d_call: TRBD1
j_call: TRBJ2-7

cdr3_nt: TGTGCCAGCAGCCGCATGGGACTAGCGCTGGGGGATGAGCAGTTCTTC
cdr3_aa: CASSRMGLALGDEQFF
v_call: TRBV7-8
clone_size: .
d_call: TRBD2
j_call: TRBJ2-1

cdr3_nt: TGCGCCAGCAGTTGGGACAGGGGATTGTACGAGCAGTACTTC
cdr3_aa: CASSWDRGLYEQYF
v_call: TRBV5-1
clone_size: .
d_call: TRBD1
j_call: TRBJ2-7

cdr3_nt: TGTGCCAGCAGTTACGGGACTAGCGGGAGGGCCCCCGGGGAGCTGTTTTTT
cdr3_aa: CASSYGTSGRAPGELFF
v_call: TRBV6-2/TRBV6-3
clone_size: .
d_call: TRBD2
j_call: TRBJ2-2

cdr3_nt: TGTGCCAGCAGGACGGACAGCCTGAACACTGAAGCTTTCTTT
cdr3_aa: CASRTDSLNTEAFF
v_call: TRBV2
clone_size: .
d_call: .
j_call: TRBJ1-1

cdr3_nt: TGTGCCAGCAGCACACCCCCGTCCAGGGGCAATCAGCCCCAGCATTTT
cdr3_aa: CASSTPPSRGNQPQHF
v_call: TRBV28
clone_size: .
d_call: .
j_call: TRBJ1-5

cdr3_nt: TGTGCCAGCAGTCGGACTTTTCTAGCCAAAAACATTCAGTACTTC
cdr3_aa: CASSRTFLAKNIQYF
v_call: TRBV6-5
clone_size: .
d_call: .
j_call: TRBJ2-4

cdr3_nt: TGCGCCAGCAGGACAGGGAACACTGAAGCTTTCTTT
cdr3_aa: CASRTGNTEAFF
v_call: TRBV10-2
clone_size: few
d_call: .
j_call: TRBJ1-1

cdr3_nt: TGTGCCAGCAGCTTAGGTCACAGGGGGCTTCTCTATTTGAACACTGAAGCTTTCTTT
cdr3_aa: CASSLGHRGLLYLNTEAFF
v_call: TRBV7-9
clone_size: .
d_call: TRBD1
j_call: TRBJ1-1

cdr3_nt: TGTGCCAGCAGTCCAAGACTAGCGGGACAAGAGACCCAGTACTTC
cdr3_aa: CASSPRLAGQETQYF
v_call: TRBV6-5
clone_size: .
d_call: TRBD2
j_call: TRBJ2-5

cdr3_nt: TGTGCCAGCAGCGTAGTTTTCGGGACTGAAGCTTTCTTT
cdr3_aa: CASSVVFGTEAFF
v_call: TRBV9
clone_size: .
d_call: .
j_call: TRBJ1-1

cdr3_nt: TGTGCCAGCAGCTTGTTTCAGACAGTCGATCAGCCCCAGCATTTT
cdr3_aa: CASSLFQTVDQPQHF
v_call: TRBV5-6
clone_size: .
d_call: .
j_call: TRBJ1-5

cdr3_nt: TGTGCCAGCAGCTCCGGACAGGGCACAGATACGCAGTATTTT
cdr3_aa: CASSSGQGTDTQYF
v_call: TRBV5-6
clone_size: .
d_call: TRBD1
j_call: TRBJ2-3

cdr3_nt: TGTGCCAGCAGCTTAGCGGATCAGGGACTTCGGAGAGATGAGCAGTTCTTC
cdr3_aa: CASSLADQGLRRDEQFF
v_call: TRBV7-9
clone_size: .
d_call: .
j_call: TRBJ2-1

cdr3_nt: TGCGCCAGCAGTCTCGGGGAGAATCAGCCCCAGCATTTT
cdr3_aa: CASSLGENQPQHF
v_call: TRBV5-1
clone_size: .
d_call: .
j_call: TRBJ1-5

cdr3_nt: TGCGCCAGCAGCTTGGCCCCGGGAGCGGGAGGTAACAATGAGCAGTTCTTC
cdr3_aa: CASSLAPGAGGNNEQFF
v_call: TRBV5-1
clone_size: .
d_call: TRBD2
j_call: TRBJ2-1

cdr3_nt: TGTGCCAGCAGCTCCACCAGCGGCTCCGGGGAGCTGTTTTTT
cdr3_aa: CASSSTSGSGELFF
v_call: TRBV7-3
clone_size: .
d_call: .
j_call: TRBJ2-2

cdr3_nt: TGTGCCAGCAGCTCCACACTAGCGGGAGGTAACGAGCAGTACTTC
cdr3_aa: CASSSTLAGGNEQYF
v_call: TRBV7-2
clone_size: once
d_call: TRBD2
j_call: TRBJ2-7

cdr3_nt: TGTGCCAGCAGCCAGTTTTCTAATGAGCAGTTCTTC
cdr3_aa: CASSQFSNEQFF
v_call: TRBV5-4
clone_size: .
d_call: .
j_call: TRBJ2-1

cdr3_nt: TGCGCCAGCAGCTTGGGTGGGACACAAGCCTACGAGCAGTACTTC
cdr3_aa: CASSLGGTQAYEQYF
v_call: TRBV5-1
clone_size: .
d_call: .
j_call: TRBJ2-7

cdr3_nt: TGTGCCAGCAGCCACTCAGGGGGAGGAAACACCATATATTTT
cdr3_aa: CASSHSGGGNTIYF
v_call: TRBV11-2
clone_size: .
d_call: TRBD1
j_call: TRBJ1-3

cdr3_nt: TGTGCCAGCAGAGGGGGCAACTATGGCTACACCTTC
cdr3_aa: CASRGGNYGYTF
v_call: TRBV6-5
clone_size: .
d_call: TRBD1
j_call: TRBJ1-2

cdr3_nt: TGTGCCTGGAGTGTAGGGCAGGGGGGTAATGAAAAACTGTTTTTT
cdr3_aa: CAWSVGQGGNEKLFF
v_call: TRBV30
clone_size: once
d_call: TRBD1
j_call: TRBJ1-4

cdr3_nt: TGCGCCAGCAGCCACCGACAGGGTGCTAATGAAAAACTGTTTTTT
cdr3_aa: CASSHRQGANEKLFF
v_call: TRBV4-1
clone_size: .
d_call: TRBD1
j_call: TRBJ1-4

cdr3_nt: TGTGCCACCAGTGATCCCTCGGGGGTGGGCTACACCTTC
cdr3_aa: CATSDPSGVGYTF
v_call: TRBV24-1
clone_size: .
d_call: .
j_call: TRBJ1-2

cdr3_nt: TGTGCCAGCAGCCAAAAGAGGGAGGTAGGAGCTTTCTTT
cdr3_aa: CASSQKREVGAFF
v_call: TRBV3-1/TRBV3-2
clone_size: .
d_call: .
j_call: TRBJ1-1

cdr3_nt: TGTGCCATCCAAGGCGGGGTCCTTACCTACGAGCAGTACTTC
cdr3_aa: CAIQGGVLTYEQYF
v_call: TRBV10-3
clone_size: .
d_call: .
j_call: TRBJ2-7

cdr3_nt: TGTGCCAGCAGCCAATCAGGGGGCGATGAGCAGTTCTTC
cdr3_aa: CASSQSGGDEQFF
v_call: TRBV3-1/TRBV3-2
clone_size: few
d_call: TRBD1
j_call: TRBJ2-1

cdr3_nt: TGTGTTAGGGACAGGGGGCGCAACGCACCCCTCCACTTT
cdr3_aa: CVRDRGRNAPLHF
v_call: TRBV30
clone_size: once
d_call: TRBD1
j_call: TRBJ1-6